Presented here are 17 T cell receptor beta chains from one specimen sequenced in a study of OX40 agonist ivuxolimab in advanced cancers. Profiling relied on immunoSEQ multiplex PCR, and the TCRdb table lists in-frame clones only, not all of them. The table includes approximately 62,000 clones, 70% to 90% detected once. Sample: CD4+ or CD8+ T cells sorted from blood, taken in a trial of the OX40 agonist ivuxolimab. These TCRs come from an adult with an advanced solid tumor such as melanoma, head and neck, liver or kidney cancer.

This chain connects TRBV5-1 to TRBJ2-3, with D possibly being TRBD2 (5 bases). Trimming left V 2 bases short and J 2 bases short, with 12 bases between. CDR1 and CDR2 (germline): SGHRS, YFSETQ. The length of the CDR3 is 15 residues. CDR3 protein: CASSFGEFNTDTQYF. CDR3 coding DNA: TGCGCCAGCAGCTTTGGGGAGTTTAACACAGATACGCAGTATTTT.

The chain is built from TRBV19 and TRBJ2-7; 9 nucleotides agree with TRBD2. The CDR3 sequence is 14 residues long. Unmatched junction bases numbered 4, after V lost 4 bases and J lost 3 bases. Germline CDR1 and CDR2: LNHDA and SQIVND (reference sequence). The CDR3 sequence is CASSKTSGFYEQYF. DNA of the CDR3: TGTGCCAGTAGTAAGACTAGCGGATTCTACGAGCAGTACTTC.

The genes are TRBV28 and TRBJ2-7, with D perhaps assigned TRBD1 or TRBD2 (5 bases each). This CDR3 comprises 15 residues. Germline CDR1 reads MDHEN; CDR2 reads SYDVKM. V lost 5 bases to trimming and J lost 5 bases, with 19 bases between them. The CDR3 region has the DNA TGTGCCAGCAGTAAACTCGGGGCCGCCCCCCACGAGCAGTACTTC. This gives the protein CASSKLGAAPHEQYF.

As for this clone: An end of the junction does not agree with germline; a read error may underlie this. The chain combines TRBV7-9 with TRBJ2-3; D possibly corresponds to TRBD2 (6 bases). The CDR3 totals 18 residues. From germline, CDR1 is SEHNR and CDR2 FQNEAQ (reference sequence). The CDR3 protein is CASSNAGPTGTSTHTQSF. The CDR3 nucleotides are TGTGCCAGCAGCAACGCGGGGCCTACCGGAACTAGCACACATACGCAGTCTTTT.

V is TRBV28 and J is TRBJ2-1, with 9 bases identical to TRBD1. The trim removed 6 bases at V and 4 bases at J, leaving 7 bases unmatched. The CDR3 runs to 15 residues. Germline values: CDR1 MDHEN, CDR2 SYDVKM. CDR3: CASSFTGGTYNEQFF. The CDR3 DNA sequence: TGTGCCAGCAGCTTTACAGGGGGCACGTACAATGAGCAGTTCTTC.

In its sample, this clone was seen once. The chain couples TRBV6-5 to TRBJ2-1; D gene unclear. This CDR3 has 14 residues. V was trimmed by 2 bases and J by 8 bases, leaving 13 bases between them. Per the germline V gene, CDR1 is MNHEY and CDR2 is SVGAGI. CDR3 DNA: TGTGCCAGCAGTTACGTACGGGTAGAGTATGAGCAGTTCTTC. The encoded protein is CASSYVRVEYEQFF.

In its sample, this clone was seen once. At one boundary the junction diverges from the germline segment, which might be a read error. The chain carries TRBV30 and TRBJ1-2, with TRBD1 as a possible D gene (6 bases). There are 10 residues in the CDR3. Germline V CDR1 and CDR2: GTSNPN, SVGIG (reference sequence). The CDR3 reads CAWSATGIWF. CDR3 DNA sequence: TGTGCCTGGAGTGCTACAGGGATCTGGTTC. Looking up the rest from reference TRBV30 and TRBJ1-2 gives the full variable domain: SQTIHQWPATLVQPVGSPLSLECTVEGTSNPNLYWYRQAAGRGLQLLFYSVGIGQISSEVPQNLSASRPQDRQFILSSKKLLLSDSGFYLCAWSATGIWFGSGTRLTVV.

The V call is TRBV19, the J call TRBJ2-2; maybe TRBD2 (6 bases). The length of the CDR3 is 14 residues. Trimming removed 7 bases at V and 4 bases at J, with 13 bases between. Per the germline V gene, CDR1 is LNHDA and CDR2 is SQIVND (reference sequence). CDR3: CASNGGLSTGELFF. CDR3 DNA: TGTGCCAGTAATGGGGGACTTAGCACCGGGGAGCTGTTTTTT.

The sample holds a few counts of this clone. The chain combines TRBV19 with TRBJ2-7; 8 nucleotides line up with TRBD2. Germline V CDR1 and CDR2: LNHDA, SQIVND (reference sequence). The CDR3 covers 13 residues. J was trimmed by 3 bases and V by 4 bases; bases with no gene match: 2. DNA of the CDR3: TGTGCCAGTAGTACTGGGACTAGCTACGAGCAGTACTTC. Amino acid sequence: CASSTGTSYEQYF.

The table lists this clone with a count of one. This rearrangement joins TRBV7-2 to TRBJ2-5; 7 nucleotides agree with TRBD2. Trimming removed 4 bases from V and 3 bases from J; junction bases left unmatched: 8. CDR3 size: 15 residues. Germline CDR1 and CDR2: SGHTA and FQGNSA. CDR3 in amino acids: CASSSLTSWEETQYF. The CDR3 nucleotides read TGTGCCAGCAGCTCCTTGACTAGCTGGGAAGAGACCCAGTACTTC.

This chain joins TRBV7-9 and TRBJ2-5; 9 nucleotides align to TRBD2. Germline V lookup: CDR1 SEHNR, CDR2 FQNEAQ (reference sequence). CDR3 size: 16 residues. V trimming: 0 bases; J trimming: 5 bases; junction bases outside the gene matches: 7. This CDR3 is CASSLARAGGGETQYF. The CDR3 DNA reads TGTGCCAGCAGCTTAGCTCGAGCGGGAGGCGGGGAGACCCAGTACTTC.

The J gene is TRBJ2-7, the V gene TRBV5-5, with 9 bases matching TRBD1. Germline V gene lookup returns CDR1 SGHKS and CDR2 YYEKEE (reference sequence). V was clipped by 1 base and J by 6 bases; unmatched bases: 8. This CDR3 spans 15 amino acids. The CDR3 nucleotides are TGTGCCAGCAGCTTGAGAGGAGGGACAGGGCTCGAGCAGTACGTC. Protein product: CASSLRGGTGLEQYV.

With regard to this clone: Other nucleotide sequences in the sample specify the same CDR3. The chain joins TRBV7-8 to TRBJ1-1; D remains ambiguous. This CDR3 is built from 11 residues. Germline CDR1 and CDR2: SGHVS and FQNEAQ. Trimming shortened V by 1 base and J by 8 bases, and 5 bases separated the two germline ends. The CDR3 DNA follows: TGTGCCAGCAGCTTAGGACGGGAAGCTTTCTTT. Protein sequence: CASSLGREAFF.

About this clone itself: It is unclear where the CDR3 begins or ends on the DNA, so no DNA is shown, and the CDR3 is as TCRdb lists it. The V call is TRBV27, the J call TRBJ1-2. Germline V gene data show CDR1 as MNHEY and CDR2 as SMNVEV (reference sequence). Counting both end residues, the CDR3 totals 14 amino acids. The CDR3 loop is CASSFGSGSYGYTF.

The V call is TRBV4-1, the J call TRBJ2-3, with 11 bases fitting TRBD2. The CDR3 runs to 15 residues. V shed 4 bases, J shed 2 bases, and the junction held 2 bases outside the gene matches. Germline V gene lookup returns CDR1 MGHRA and CDR2 YSYEKL. The CDR3 region is CASSPTSGTTDTQYF. CDR3 DNA sequence: TGCGCCAGCAGCCCGACTAGCGGGACCACAGATACGCAGTATTTT.

The chain employs TRBV7-9 and TRBJ2-3; perhaps TRBD2 as D (6 bases). V lost 5 bases and J 2 bases, leaving 11 bases between the germline ends. The CDR3 runs 14 residues. Germline V gene data show CDR1 as SEHNR and CDR2 as FQNEAQ (reference sequence). CDR3 coding DNA: TGTGCCAGCAGCGGGGGGATCTTCACAGATACGCAGTATTTT. This sequence encodes CASSGGIFTDTQYF.

This rearrangement joins TRBV2 to TRBJ2-3, with D possibly TRBD2 on 5 matching bases. This CDR3 comprises 15 residues. Germline CDR1 reads SNHLY; CDR2 reads FYNNEI. V shed 8 bases and J shed 0 bases, with 15 bases lying between them. The CDR3 sequence is CASQPSGYSTDTQYF. The CDR3 DNA is TGTGCCAGCCAACCAAGCGGCTACAGCACAGATACGCAGTATTTT.